The 4 T cell receptor beta chains in this list originate from one sample, sequenced in a study of blood T cell repertoires in COVID-19 (dated by TCRdb to about 2020). Receptor amplification or capture employed the immunoSEQ multiplex PCR assay. Entries here come from immuneACCESS through TCRdb and include only in-frame sequences with V and J called. Some clones fail to appear in such tables; in the studies checked, an unresolved V gene covers under half of the shortfall, and the cause of the remainder is unknown. Present in this sample are some 69,000 clones, 81% of which were seen just once. The ten largest account for approximately 22% of the sample. The sample consisted of peripheral blood. Receptors were obtained from a woman aged 70-85 years with acute or convalescent COVID-19.

The chain couples TRBV24-1 to TRBJ1-6, with no clear D. Germline CDR1 KGHDR, CDR2 SFDVKD. Between the trimmed V and J ends, which lost 7 bases and 0 bases, there was a span of 9 bases. The CDR3 loop spans 15 amino acids. In nucleotides, the CDR3 is TGTGCCACCAGCCACTGTGTCTCCTATAATTCACCCCTCCACTTT. Translated, it gives CATSHCVSYNSPLHF.

This chain uses TRBV10-3 with TRBJ1-5, with TRBD1 matching over 8 bases. V was pared by 5 bases and J by 3 bases, with 3 bases of the junction left unmatched. Germline V gives CDR1 ENHRY, CDR2 SYGVKD. The CDR3 extends over 14 amino acids. As DNA, the CDR3 is TGTGCCATCAGTCGGACAGGGAACAATCAGCCCCAGCATTTT. This gives the protein CAISRTGNNQPQHF.

A single count supports this clone. The gene calls are TRBV6-5 and TRBJ1-1; the D is unclear. The CDR3 runs 14 residues. CDR1 is MNHEY, CDR2 SVGAGI, per germline. V was shortened by 0 bases and J by 6 bases, with 11 bases between the two germline ends. CDR3 protein: CASSYSLYGAEAFF. In DNA form, the CDR3 reads TGTGCCAGCAGTTACTCGTTGTATGGAGCTGAAGCTTTCTTT.

The chain joins TRBV6-5 to TRBJ2-7; a possible D gene is TRBD1 (5 bases). Germline CDR1 MNHEY, CDR2 SVGAGI. The CDR3 spans 14 residues. V dropped 5 bases and J dropped 2 bases, with 13 bases sitting between them. The CDR3: CASSKDIPPYEQYF. The CDR3 region has the DNA TGTGCCAGCAGTAAGGACATACCGCCCTACGAGCAGTACTTC.